This entry is about one TCR beta chain. The data are from a study of blood T cell repertoires in COVID-19. Libraries were prepared by immunoSEQ multiplex PCR; TCRdb keeps only in-frame clonotypes and omits some of them. The data show some 250,000 clones, with more than 75% seen just once and around an eighth held by the top ten. Germline CDR1 reads MDHEN; CDR2 reads SYDVKM. The V gene lost 2 bases and the J gene lost 7 bases, with 2 bases spanning the gap. The length of the CDR3 is 11 residues. This receptor was identified in a man older than 75 with acute or convalescent COVID-19. The sample taken for sequencing was peripheral blood. The V and J genes are TRBV28 and TRBJ1-4; unclear D gene. The DNA of the CDR3 is TGTGCCAGCAGTTTACGTGAAAAACTGTTTTTT. Translated: CASSLREKLFF. Variable domain in full (rest from reference TRBV28 and TRBJ1-4): DVKVTQSSRYLVKRTGEKVFLECVQDMDHENMFWYRQDPGLGLRLIYFSYDVKMKEKGDIPEGYSVSREKKERFSLILESASTNQTSMYLCASSLREKLFFGSGTQLSVL.